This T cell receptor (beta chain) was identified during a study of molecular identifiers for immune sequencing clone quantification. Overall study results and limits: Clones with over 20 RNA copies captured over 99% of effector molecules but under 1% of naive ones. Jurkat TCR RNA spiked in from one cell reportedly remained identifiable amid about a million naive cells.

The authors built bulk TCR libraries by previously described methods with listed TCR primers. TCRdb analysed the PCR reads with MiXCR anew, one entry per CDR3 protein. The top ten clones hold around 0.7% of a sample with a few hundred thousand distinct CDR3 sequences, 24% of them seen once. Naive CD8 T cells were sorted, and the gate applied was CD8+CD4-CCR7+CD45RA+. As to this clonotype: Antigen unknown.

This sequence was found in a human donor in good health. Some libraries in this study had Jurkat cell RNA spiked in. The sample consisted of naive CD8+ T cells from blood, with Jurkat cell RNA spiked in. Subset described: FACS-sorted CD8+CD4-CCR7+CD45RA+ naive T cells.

The CDR3: CAIRERENEAFF. Written as DNA, the CDR3 is TGTGCCATCAGGGAGAGGGAAAATGAAGCTTTCTTT. The chain links TRBV10-3 to TRBJ1-1; D is uncertain. CDR1 is ENHRY and CDR2 is SYGVKD in the germline V gene. The V gene lost 6 bases and the J gene lost 7 bases, with 12 bases spanning the gap. This CDR3 comprises 12 residues.